Listed below are T cell receptor beta chains from one sample, sequenced in a study of graft-versus-host responses after intestinal transplantation. The method was immunoSEQ multiplex PCR; TCRdb's version includes in-frame clones alone and lacks a portion of them. This sample has around 19,000 clones, with about 40% found just once. Material: alloreactive CD4+ T cells from a mixed lymphocyte reaction culture, obtained before transplantation. These receptors originate from a human patient who was an organ donor for intestinal transplantation. Each CDR3 is given with its conserved first and last residue. The D gene is left open where the match is weak. Only part of the rows carry a size: once, few, many, or a class if the clone is expanded.

>TRBJ1-2|few|TRBD1|16|TRBV14
TGTGCCAGCAGCCAAATCTTCGAAACAGGGGTCTCTGGCTACACCTTC
CASSQIFETGVSGYTF
>TRBJ2-7|medium-sized|NA|13|TRBV25-1
TGTGCCAGCAGTGTCGGCGGCACCTACGAGCAGTACTTC
CASSVGGTYEQYF
>TRBJ1-4|NA|NA|15|TRBV7-9
TGTGCCAGCAGCTTGTGGGGCACTCCTAATGAAAAACTGTTTTTT
CASSLWGTPNEKLFF
>TRBJ2-7|NA|NA|13|TRBV27
TGTGCCAGCAGCACGAATGATGGAAGCGAGCAGTACTTC
CASSTNDGSEQYF
>TRBJ1-4|NA|NA|16|TRBV7-6
TGTGCCAGCAGCTTAGGTCAGGGAGGGGGAGTCGAAAAACTGTTTTTT
CASSLGQGGGVEKLFF
>TRBJ1-1|NA|NA|15|TRBV18
TGTGCCAGCTCACCTTCAGTATCCCCGAACACTGAAGCTTTCTTT
CASSPSVSPNTEAFF
>TRBJ1-2|NA|NA|15|TRBV4-2
TGTGCCAGCAGCTTGGTGGGGCTAAGTTCGGGCGGCTACACCTTC
CASSLVGLSSGGYTF
>TRBJ2-7|NA|NA|16|TRBV4-3
TGCGCCAGCAGCCGCTACTCTGGGGACTTGTCCTACGAGCAGTACTTC
CASSRYSGDLSYEQYF
>TRBJ2-3|medium-sized|TRBD2|17|TRBV19
TGTGCCAGTAGTCCTGGGACTAGCGGGAGAAAAGCAGATACGCAGTATTTT
CASSPGTSGRKADTQYF
>TRBJ2-5|NA|NA|15|TRBV5-5
TGTGCCAGCAGCTTGGCCAGGGGGGCTGGGGAGACCCAGTACTTC
CASSLARGAGETQYF
>TRBJ2-3|medium-sized|TRBD1|13|TRBV6-1
TGTGCCAGCCTCGACAGGGGGTTAGATACGCAGTATTTT
CASLDRGLDTQYF
>TRBJ1-2|few|TRBD1|14|TRBV19
TGTGCCAGTAGTATAGGACAGGGCAACTATGGCTACACCTTC
CASSIGQGNYGYTF
>TRBJ2-7|NA|TRBD1|14|TRBV5-4
TGTGCCAGCAGCTGGGACAGAGACTCCTACGAGCAGTACTTC
CASSWDRDSYEQYF
>TRBJ2-7|NA|TRBD2|15|TRBV11-1
TGTGCCAGCAGCTTCCCGGCGGGAGGCCTCTACGAGCAGTACTTC
CASSFPAGGLYEQYF
>TRBJ1-5|few|NA|15|TRBV28
TGTGCCAGCAGTTTATGGACAGATAGCAATCAGCCCCAGCATTTT
CASSLWTDSNQPQHF
>TRBJ2-7|NA|NA|15|TRBV11-2
TGTGCCAGCAGCAAAAGGGGGAGGGAATGGATCGAGCAGTACTTC
CASSKRGREWIEQYF
>TRBJ2-3|NA|NA|15|TRBV5-1
TGCGCCAGCAGCTTGGGCCCATTTTTCACAGATACGCAGTATTTT
CASSLGPFFTDTQYF
>TRBJ1-1|NA|TRBD1|13|TRBV30
TGTGCCTGGGCCCACGGGACAGTTGCAGAAGCTTTCTTT
CAWAHGTVAEAFF
>TRBJ2-1|few|NA|12|TRBV25-1
TGTGCCAGCAACCTAGCAGGGAATGAGCAGTTCTTC
CASNLAGNEQFF
>TRBJ2-7|NA|NA|13|TRBV6-5
TGTGCCAGCAGTTATGGAGTGGCCTACGAGCAGTACTTC
CASSYGVAYEQYF
>TRBJ2-5|few|NA|13|TRBV6-5
TGTGCCAGCAGTTTTGGTCTAACGGAGACCCAGTACTTC
CASSFGLTETQYF
>TRBJ2-2|few|TRBD2|16|TRBV2
TGTGCCACAGCAATAGGGACTAGCGTAAACACCGGGGAGCTGTTTTTT
CATAIGTSVNTGELFF
>TRBJ2-7|few|NA|13|TRBV15
TGTGCCACCAGCAGAGATCTCGCCTACGAGCAGTACTTC
CATSRDLAYEQYF
>TRBJ2-1|NA|NA|17|TRBV21-1
TGTGCCAGCAGATATTGTTTAGCTACACATTCCGACAATGAGCAGTTCTTC
CASRYCLATHSDNEQFF
>TRBJ1-4|few|TRBD1|14|TRBV6-1
TGTGCCAGCAGGACAGGGCCAAGCGCTGAAAAACTGTTTTTT
CASRTGPSAEKLFF
>TRBJ2-3|few|NA|13|TRBV11-2
TGTGCCAGCAGCCCGGCGGGGTCGGATACGCAGTATTTT
CASSPAGSDTQYF
>TRBJ1-1|NA|NA|13|TRBV7-8
TGTGCCAGCAGCATCAGGGCGAACACTGAAGCTTTCTTT
CASSIRANTEAFF
>TRBJ2-2|medium-sized|NA|14|TRBV5-1
TGCGCCAGCAGCTCGGAACCAGGGACCGGGGAGCTGTTTTTT
CASSSEPGTGELFF
>TRBJ1-2|NA|TRBD1|14|TRBV6-5
TGTGCCATCAGTGATACAGGGGCCAACTATGGCTACACCTTC
CAISDTGANYGYTF
>TRBJ2-3|few|NA|16|TRBV2
TGTGCCAGCAGTGAAGGCCAGCCGGCCTCCACAGATACGCAGTATTTT
CASSEGQPASTDTQYF
>TRBJ2-5|NA|NA|15|TRBV30
TGTGCCTGGAGTGGGAAAGAGGTGCGCCAAGAGACCCAGTACTTC
CAWSGKEVRQETQYF
>TRBJ2-7|NA|TRBD1|13|TRBV5-1
TGCGCCAGCAGCTGGGACAGGGGGTACGAGCAGTACTTC
CASSWDRGYEQYF
>TRBJ2-3|once|NA|14|TRBV4-2
TGTGCCAGCAGCCCGACTATAGGCACAGATACGCAGTATTTT
CASSPTIGTDTQYF
>TRBJ2-2|few|NA|15|TRBV7-2
TGTGCCAGCAGCTTATGGGTAATTGGCACCGGGGAGCTGTTTTTT
CASSLWVIGTGELFF
>TRBJ2-3|few|NA|13|TRBV5-8
TGTGCCAGCAGACGACAGGGCACAGATACGCAGTATTTT
CASRRQGTDTQYF
>TRBJ2-1|NA|NA|14|TRBV7-9
TGTGCCAGCAGCTTAGGGCTAGCGTTGTATGAGCAGTTCTTC
CASSLGLALYEQFF
>TRBJ1-4|NA|TRBD1|14|TRBV7-2
TGTGCCAGCAGCTCATACGGACAGGTCGAAAAACTGTTTTTT
CASSSYGQVEKLFF
>TRBJ2-5|few|NA|15|TRBV11-2
TGTGCCAGCAGCGATACACTAGGGGCCGGGGAGACCCAGTACTTC
CASSDTLGAGETQYF
>TRBJ2-2|NA|NA|15|TRBV2
TGTGCCAGCAGTGAATTCGCCAGGGGGGCCGGGGAGCTGTTTTTT
CASSEFARGAGELFF
>TRBJ2-7|NA|TRBD1|15|TRBV11-1
TGTGCCAGCAGCAGGGGACAGTCCCCGCCTTACGAGCAGTACTTC
CASSRGQSPPYEQYF
>TRBJ1-1|NA|TRBD1|13|TRBV28
TGTGCCAGCCGTGAAGGGGGCAGAGATGAAGCTTTCTTT
CASREGGRDEAFF
>TRBJ1-4|NA|NA|11|TRBV5-5
TGTGCCAGCAGCAAGAATGAAAAACTGTTTTTT
CASSKNEKLFF
>TRBJ2-3|NA|TRBD2|17|TRBV9
TGTGCCAGCAGCGTAGCGCCTAGCGGGAGCCTCACAGATACGCAGTATTTT
CASSVAPSGSLTDTQYF
>TRBJ2-2|NA|NA|14|TRBV6-1
TGTGCCAGCAGTACGCGACAGTTTACCGGGGAGCTGTTTTTT
CASSTRQFTGELFF
>TRBJ2-7|NA|NA|11|TRBV2
TGTGCCAGCAGGATTACCTACGAGCAGTACTTC
CASRITYEQYF
>TRBJ2-5|once|NA|16|TRBV18
TGTGCCAGCTCACCCCCCAGGGGCGCCGGCCAAGAGACCCAGTACTTC
CASSPPRGAGQETQYF
>TRBJ1-5|NA|NA|12|TRBV7-9
TGTGCCAGCAGCTATAGCAATCAGCCCCAGCATTTT
CASSYSNQPQHF
>TRBJ2-7|NA|NA|14|TRBV5-1
TGCGCCAGCAGCTTGGGCGGATCGGGAACGAAGCAGTACTTC
CASSLGGSGTKQYF
>TRBJ2-3|NA|NA|14|TRBV5-1
TGCGCCAGCAGTTTGACTACTAGCACAGATACGCAGTATTTT
CASSLTTSTDTQYF
>TRBJ1-5|few|NA|15|TRBV10-3
TGTGCCATCAGTGAGTCGAAGGGATTTAATCAGCCCCAGCATTTT
CAISESKGFNQPQHF
>TRBJ2-3|NA|TRBD2|13|TRBV2
TGTGCCAGCAGTGGATCAGGGACTAGCTGGAACCAATTT
CASSGSGTSWNQF
>TRBJ1-1|medium-sized|NA|15|TRBV9
TGTGCCAGCAGCTTCAGTGGGGAGGTGAACACTGAAGCTTTCTTT
CASSFSGEVNTEAFF
>TRBJ2-5|once|NA|11|TRBV20-1
TGCAGTGCTAGGGGGGAGGAGACCCAGTACTTC
CSARGEETQYF
>TRBJ1-5|few|TRBD1|13|TRBV5-3
TGTGCCAGAAGCTGGACAGGGGCTCAGCCCCAGCATTTT
CARSWTGAQPQHF
>TRBJ2-5|NA|TRBD2|16|TRBV5-4
TGTGCCAGCAGCTTGCCGGGACTAGCATCTCAAGAGACCCAGTACTTC
CASSLPGLASQETQYF
>TRBJ2-1|few|NA|13|TRBV19
TGTGCCAGTAGTATGAGCATTTGGAATGAGCAGTTCTTC
CASSMSIWNEQFF
>TRBJ1-2|NA|TRBD1|15|TRBV11-3
TGTGCCAGCAGCTCAGGACAGGTGACTAACTATGGCTACACCTTC
CASSSGQVTNYGYTF
>TRBJ2-1|NA|NA|15|TRBV11-3
TGTGCCAGCAGCTTAACAGGGAGCTCCTACAATGAGCAGTTCTTC
CASSLTGSSYNEQFF
>TRBJ1-2|few|NA|12|TRBV15
TGTGCCACCCCGGCCAGGGGAGATGGCTACACCTTC
CATPARGDGYTF
>TRBJ2-7|few|NA|12|TRBV28
TGTGCCAGCGCCCTCACCTCCTACGAGCAGTACTTC
CASALTSYEQYF